The present T cell receptor beta chain was sequenced within a study of blood T cell repertoires in COVID-19. Looking at the study overall: COVID-19 samples from acute and convalescent phases originated in the United States, Italy and Spain.

Only in-frame clones appear in the TCRdb table, and some are missing; sequencing was by immunoSEQ multiplex PCR. The sample has some 88,000 clones, approximately 86% seen once. The length of the CDR3 is 17 residues. Germline assignment: CDR1 LGHDT and CDR2 YNNKEL (reference sequence). After removal of 5 bases from V and 0 bases from J, the junction contained 7 bases not matched to a gene. Sequenced: peripheral blood. This clonotype originated in a man in his sixties with acute or convalescent COVID-19. V and J are TRBV3-1 (or the pseudogene TRBV3-2) and TRBJ2-1; 10 nucleotides match TRBD2. This chain's CDR3 is CASSLAGGPNSYNEQFF. DNA of the CDR3: TGTGCCAGCAGCTTAGCGGGGGGCCCTAACTCCTACAATGAGCAGTTCTTC.